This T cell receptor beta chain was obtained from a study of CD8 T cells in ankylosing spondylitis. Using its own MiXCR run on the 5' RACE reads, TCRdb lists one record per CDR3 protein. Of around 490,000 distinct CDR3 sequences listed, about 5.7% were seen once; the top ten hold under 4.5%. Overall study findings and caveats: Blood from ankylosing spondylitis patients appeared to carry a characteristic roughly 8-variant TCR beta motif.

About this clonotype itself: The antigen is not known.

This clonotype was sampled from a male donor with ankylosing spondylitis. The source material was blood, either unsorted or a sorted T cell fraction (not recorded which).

CDR3 DNA: TGTGCCAGCAGTTACTCGAGAGGGCAGTCCTACGAGCAGTACTTC. Protein: CASSYSRGQSYEQYF. The J gene is TRBJ2-7, the V gene TRBV6-5; possibly TRBD2 for D (5 bases). V gave up 0 bases and J gave up 1 base, with 10 bases separating them. The CDR3 has 15 amino acids. Germline V gene data show CDR1 as MNHEY and CDR2 as SVGAGI.